This T cell receptor (beta chain) appears in the sequencing data of a study of blood T cell repertoires in COVID-19. At the level of the study: The study drew acute and convalescent COVID-19 samples from the United States, Italy and Spain. Sources were T cells, B-cell-depleted T cells, or PBMCs; the material itself was cDNA or gDNA.

The V segment lost 4 bases and the J segment 2 bases; nucleotides outside the gene matches: 2. The CDR3 runs 15 residues. Per germline, CDR1 LGHDT and CDR2 YNNKEL (reference sequence). Notes on this clone: This sample also contains other DNA sequences that code for the same CDR3.

In the original processing: Cell counts per sample came from amplifying reference gene primers. Data came from immunoSEQ multiplex PCR; TCRdb stores just in-frame clones and leaves some out. Clone size and the V and J calls come from that table; the DNA yielded D and trimming. The data contain 150,000 to 200,000 clones, 75% to 85% of them singletons. The specimen was peripheral blood. The chain recombines TRBV3-1 (or the pseudogene TRBV3-2) with TRBJ2-7, with 13 bases matching TRBD2. The receptor's source is a human donor in a cohort sampled during active COVID-19. The CDR3 sequence is CASSPGTSGTYEQYF. In DNA, the CDR3 is TGTGCCAGCAGCCCCGGGACTAGCGGGACCTACGAGCAGTACTTC.